Listed below are T cell receptor beta chains from one sample, sequenced in a study of OX40 agonist ivuxolimab in advanced cancers. This table comes from immunoSEQ multiplex PCR, and its TCRdb copy is limited to in-frame clones, with some not included. The repertoire holds 70,000 to 85,000 clones, with more than 90% as singletons. This specimen was CD4+ or CD8+ T cells sorted from blood, taken in a trial of the OX40 agonist ivuxolimab. The receptors here all came from an adult with an advanced solid tumor such as melanoma, head and neck, liver or kidney cancer. Both conserved end residues are part of each CDR3. The D gene is left open where the match is weak. Clone size appears in some rows only: once, few, many, or a class for an expanded clone.

v_gene	len	abundance	j_gene	d_gene	CDR3nt	CDR3aa
TRBV27	15	-	TRBJ2-1	TRBD1	TGTGCCAGCAAAGGGGGCAGGGGGTTTTACAATGAGCAGTTCTTC	CASKGGRGFYNEQFF
TRBV5-1	14	-	TRBJ2-3	-	TGCGCCAGCAGCCCCACTACAGCCACAGATACGCAGTATTTT	CASSPTTATDTQYF
TRBV6-5	13	-	TRBJ1-5	-	TGTGCCAGCAGCCTAAGGACCGATCAGCCCCAGCATTTT	CASSLRTDQPQHF
TRBV19	12	once	TRBJ2-2	-	TGTGCCAGTAGTACCGACCCCGGGGAGCTGTTTTTT	CASSTDPGELFF
TRBV5-1	15	-	TRBJ2-7	-	TGCGCCAGCAGCGCTGTCCAGGGCGAAACCTACGAGCAGTACTTC	CASSAVQGETYEQYF
TRBV19	14	-	TRBJ2-4	-	TGTGCCAGTAGTATGCGGCTAGCCAAAAACATTCAGTACTTC	CASSMRLAKNIQYF
TRBV7-2	14	-	TRBJ2-7	-	TGTGCCAGCAGCTTAGTGTTCCTCTCCTACGAGCAGTACTTC	CASSLVFLSYEQYF
TRBV11-3	15	-	TRBJ2-7	-	TGTGCCAGCAGCTTAGATTCGGGGACAAGGAACGAGCAGTACTTC	CASSLDSGTRNEQYF
TRBV11-3	14	-	TRBJ2-2	-	TGTGCCAGCAGCCGACAGGTGGGGACCGGGGAGCTGTTTTTT	CASSRQVGTGELFF
TRBV19	15	few	TRBJ2-5	TRBD1	TGTGCCAGTAGTATAGACGGGGACAGCCGATCGTCCCAGTACTTC	CASSIDGDSRSSQYF
TRBV6-6	14	-	TRBJ2-1	TRBD2	TGTGCCAGCAGTTATGACGGGAGGGCCAATGAGCAGTTCTTC	CASSYDGRANEQFF
TRBV7-8	15	few	TRBJ2-2	-	TGTGCCAGCAGCCCCTCCGTGGGGGGCACCGGGGAGCTGTTTTTT	CASSPSVGGTGELFF
TRBV18	15	-	TRBJ2-1	TRBD2	TGTGCCAGCTCACCACTAGCGGGCTCCTACAATGAGCAGTTCTTC	CASSPLAGSYNEQFF
TRBV15	17	-	TRBJ2-4	TRBD2	TGTGCCACCAGCAGAGCCGGGACTAGCGGGAGTAGAAACATTCAGTACTTC	CATSRAGTSGSRNIQYF
TRBV18	14	-	TRBJ2-1	-	TGTGCCAGCTCACAAGAGACGCGGGGTGGGGAGCAGTTCTTC	CASSQETRGGEQFF
TRBV28	16	-	TRBJ1-4	-	TGTGCCAGCAGTTTATGGGGCGGGGGCAGAAATGAAAAACTGTTTTTT	CASSLWGGGRNEKLFF
TRBV6-5	15	-	TRBJ2-3	-	TGTGCCAGCAGTTGGCGCAGGACAAAGATGCATACGCAGTATTTT	CASSWRRTKMHTQYF
TRBV19	15	-	TRBJ2-7	-	TGTGCCAGTAGTCCTCTCGAGGGAAAAGGGTACGAGCAGTACTTC	CASSPLEGKGYEQYF
TRBV5-1	14	-	TRBJ2-1	-	TGCGCCAGCAGCTTGGGTTCGCTGGACAATGAGCAGTTCTTC	CASSLGSLDNEQFF
TRBV5-1	13	-	TRBJ2-7	-	TGCGCCAGCAGCTTGAACAGGGTCTACGAGCAGTACTTC	CASSLNRVYEQYF
TRBV18	15	-	TRBJ2-6	-	TGTGCCAGCTCACCCTTGGGTTCTGGGGCCAACGTCCTGACTTTC	CASSPLGSGANVLTF
TRBV7-3	15	-	TRBJ2-2	TRBD1	TGTGCCAGCAGCCCACGACAGGGACAGACCGGGGAGCTGTTTTTT	CASSPRQGQTGELFF